This entry lists 22 T cell receptor beta chains sequenced from one sample in a study of cytomegalovirus exposure and HLA in healthy donors. Only in-frame clones appear in the TCRdb table, and some are missing; sequencing was by immunoSEQ multiplex PCR. The data hold around 200,000 clones, with about 86% observed a single time. Sample: PBMCs. Receptor source: a woman under 30 in good health and CMV-seropositive.

This clone occurred once. The V and J genes are TRBV11-3 and TRBJ2-1, with TRBD1 matching 7 bases. Germline CDR1 is SGHNT and CDR2 is YENEEA. The CDR3 extends over 13 amino acids. The junction had 3 bases not matched to a gene; V was cut back by 3 bases and J by 7 bases. CDR3 nucleotides: TGTGCCAGCAGCTTGGGGACAGTAAATGAGCAGTTCTTC. It translates to CASSLGTVNEQFF.

This clone was picked up a small number of times. The genes are TRBV7-8 and TRBJ2-2; 7 nucleotides align to TRBD1. V lost 5 bases, J lost 1 base, and 4 bases stayed unmatched. Germline V gene data show CDR1 as SGHVS and CDR2 as FQNEAQ. The CDR3 extends over 15 amino acids. The CDR3 DNA reads as TGTGCCAGCAGCCTCAGACAGGGGAACACCGGGGAGCTGTTTTTT. Its protein product is CASSLRQGNTGELFF.

V usage is TRBV5-1 and J usage is TRBJ2-2; D remains ambiguous. Germline V CDR1 and CDR2: SGHRS, YFSETQ. V lost 5 bases and J lost 5, with 10 bases in between. This CDR3 contains 13 residues. The CDR3 nucleotides read TGCGCCAGCAGGGCAGGCACTACCGGGGAGCTGTTTTTT. Protein product: CASRAGTTGELFF.

V and J are TRBV19 and TRBJ2-7, with 10 bases matching TRBD1. With 9 bases clipped from V and 3 bases from J, the junction kept 8 bases outside the gene matches. CDR1 is LNHDA, CDR2 SQIVND, per germline (reference sequence). The CDR3 runs to 14 residues. The CDR3 DNA sequence: TGTGCCAGCCACGGGACAGGGGACAACTACGAGCAGTACTTC. Its translation is CASHGTGDNYEQYF. The complete variable domain, with remaining parts taken from reference TRBV19 and TRBJ2-7, reads DGGITQSPKYLFRKEGQNVTLSCEQNLNHDAMYWYRQDPGQGLRLIYYSQIVNDFQKGDIAEGYSVSREKKESFPLTVTSAQKNPTAFYLCASHGTGDNYEQYFGPGTRLTVT.

This chain uses TRBV6-5 with TRBJ2-5; 7 bases align to TRBD1. Germline V CDR1 and CDR2: MNHEY, SVGAGI. After removal of 7 bases from V and 4 bases from J, the junction contained 6 bases not matched to a gene. This CDR3 is 13 amino acids long. In DNA form, the CDR3 reads TGTGCCAGCAAAGCAGGGGGAATAGAGACCCAGTACTTC. It specifies CASKAGGIETQYF.

CDR3 coding DNA: TGTGCCAGCAGCTTAGGTTGGAGGAACTATGGCTACACCTTC. It yields the protein CASSLGWRNYGYTF. The V call is TRBV7-2, the J call TRBJ1-2; D is unresolved. Germline-derived CDR1 and CDR2 are SGHTA and FQGNSA. The ends were cut back, 1 base at V and 2 bases at J, with 8 bases in the middle. The CDR3 contains 14 residues.

J is TRBJ2-5 and V is TRBV5-1, with D possibly TRBD1 on 6 matching bases. CDR1 SGHRS and CDR2 YFSETQ come from the germline V gene. The germline V and J ends were trimmed by 4 bases and 3 bases, with 16 bases remaining between them. This CDR3 spans 15 amino acids. DNA of the CDR3: TGCGCCAGCAGCGCCGAGCCGGGGACAAAAGAGACCCAGTACTTC. It specifies CASSAEPGTKETQYF.

This sequence joins TRBV7-2 and TRBJ2-7, with 7 nucleotides matching TRBD1. The CDR3 extends over 15 amino acids. The V and J ends lost 2 bases and 0 bases, in that order; junction bases with no gene match: 4. The germline gives CDR1 SGHTA, CDR2 FQGNSA. The chain's CDR3 is CASSLRQGYSYEQYF. CDR3 coding DNA: TGTGCCAGCAGCTTACGACAGGGATACTCCTACGAGCAGTACTTC. The full variable domain, with the rest looked up from reference TRBV7-2 and TRBJ2-7, is GAGVSQSPSNKVTEKGKDVELRCDPISGHTALYWYRQSLGQGLEFLIYFQGNSAPDKSGLPSDRFSAERTGGSVSTLTIQRTQQEDSAVYLCASSLRQGYSYEQYFGPGTRLTVT.

The chain couples TRBV9 to TRBJ2-1, with 10 bases identical to TRBD1. The ends lost 4 bases at V and 8 bases at J; junction bases unmatched: 9. This CDR3 spans 15 amino acids. CDR1 SGDLS and CDR2 YYNGEE come from the germline V gene. As DNA, the CDR3 is TGTGCCAGCAGCTACGGGGCCGGGACAGGGGATGAGCAGTTCTTC. It codes for CASSYGAGTGDEQFF.

The gene calls are TRBV29-1 and TRBJ1-1; the D gene is possibly TRBD1 (5 bases). Trimming took 3 bases from V and 4 from J, leaving 12 bases between them. The CDR3 spans 13 residues. Per germline, CDR1 SQVTM and CDR2 ANQGSEA. The CDR3 here is CSVDLPGPTEAFF. The CDR3 DNA is TGCAGCGTTGATCTCCCAGGGCCCACTGAAGCTTTCTTT.

The chain couples TRBV14 to TRBJ1-2; D gene uncertain. CDR3 length: 13 residues. V was cut by 1 base and J by 4 bases, with 7 bases left in between. The germline CDR1 and CDR2 sequences are SGHDN and FVKESK. In DNA form, the CDR3 reads TGTGCCAGCAGCCAAGGCAACAGCTATGGCTACACCTTC. Its protein is CASSQGNSYGYTF.

The chain carries TRBV29-1 and TRBJ1-1, with D unresolved. The CDR3 covers 13 residues. Per the germline V gene, CDR1 is SQVTM and CDR2 is ANQGSEA. Trimming stripped 4 bases from V and 1 base from J, with 10 bases between. CDR3: CSVGAGENTEAFF. The CDR3 region has the DNA TGCAGCGTTGGTGCGGGAGAGAACACTGAAGCTTTCTTT.

CDR3 protein: CASSSSGGAGDTQYF. The CDR3 coding sequence is TGTGCCAGCAGCTCTAGCGGGGGGGCCGGAGATACGCAGTATTTT. V usage is TRBV7-3 and J usage is TRBJ2-3, with 12 bases identical to TRBD2. The CDR3 is 15 residues long. V lost 4 bases and J lost 5; bases outside the gene matches: 4. Germline V lookup: CDR1 SGHTA, CDR2 FQGTGA.

The chain combines TRBV27 with TRBJ2-7; possible D gene TRBD2, 5 bases. The CDR3 is made up of 13 amino acids. Germline V lookup: CDR1 MNHEY, CDR2 SMNVEV (reference sequence). V was trimmed by 1 base and J by 5 bases, leaving 9 bases between them. The DNA of the CDR3 is TGTGCCAGCAGTTTATTAACCGGGGACGAGCAGTACTTC. Translation gives CASSLLTGDEQYF.

In this sample, this clone turned up once. This chain connects TRBV7-9 to TRBJ2-7, with a possible D match to TRBD1 (5 bases). Germline loops: CDR1 SEHNR, CDR2 FQNEAQ (reference sequence). This CDR3 has 14 residues. V dropped 4 bases and J dropped 3 bases, with 13 bases sitting between them. For the CDR3, the DNA is TGTGCCAGCAGCTCCGTGGGGCTAGTCTACGAGCAGTACTTC. It encodes CASSSVGLVYEQYF.

The chain combines TRBV7-6 with TRBJ2-1, with D possibly TRBD2 on 7 matching bases. Looked up from germline, CDR1 is SGHVS and CDR2 is FNYEAQ. CDR3 length equals 15 residues. V lost 5 bases, J lost 6 bases, and 17 bases lay in between. The CDR3 DNA is TGTGCCAGCAGCCCTAGGGGGGGACCGGGCAATGAGCAGTTCTTC. This sequence encodes CASSPRGGPGNEQFF.

The genes are TRBV6-1 and TRBJ2-5; 8 nucleotides align to TRBD1. Germline V gene data show CDR1 as MNHNS and CDR2 as SASEGT. The CDR3 totals 14 residues. V was pared by 7 bases and J by 0 bases, with 4 bases of the junction left unmatched. Here the CDR3 DNA reads TGTGCCAGCATGGACAGGGTAAACCAAGAGACCCAGTACTTC. Translated, it gives CASMDRVNQETQYF.

The V and J genes are TRBV6-5 and TRBJ2-2; the match to TRBD2 covers 7 bases. J gave up 7 bases and V 6 bases, and 11 bases lay outside the gene matches. The CDR3 is 15 residues long. Germline CDR1 is MNHEY and CDR2 is SVGAGI. This CDR3 reads CASRPWEGWDGELFF. The CDR3 bases are TGTGCCAGCAGACCCTGGGAGGGGTGGGACGGGGAGCTGTTTTTT.

This clone was counted a single time. The chain is built from TRBV29-1 and TRBJ2-5; unclear D gene. The CDR3 is 10 amino acids. Deletions cut 7 bases from V and 5 bases from J, with 8 bases between. Germline loops: CDR1 SQVTM, CDR2 ANQGSEA. The CDR3 sequence is CSALRETQYF. The CDR3 coding sequence is TGCAGCGCCCTTCGGGAGACCCAGTACTTC.

The chain links TRBV10-3 to TRBJ2-7, with a weak D call TRBD2 (5 bases). The CDR3 runs 14 residues. CDR1 and CDR2 (germline): ENHRY, SYGVKD. With 4 bases removed from V and 6 bases from J, the gap between germline ends came to 16 bases. The CDR3 coding sequence is TGTGCCATCAGTGTGGAGGCTGTCCCGCTCGAGCAGTACTTC. This gives the protein CAISVEAVPLEQYF.

V gene TRBV5-1 combines with J gene TRBJ2-2, with 11 bases aligning to TRBD2. The CDR3 is 14 residues long. The ends lost 4 bases at V and 8 bases at J; junction bases unmatched: 4. Germline values: CDR1 SGHRS, CDR2 YFSETQ. The CDR3, as DNA: TGCGCCAGCAGCCCGAGGACTAGCGGGGGGGAGCTGTTTTTT. Translation gives CASSPRTSGGELFF.

The CDR3 DNA is TGTGCCAGCAGCTTAGAATCACCAGAAAATAATTCACCCCTCCACTTT. This gives the protein CASSLESPENNSPLHF. This chain joins TRBV7-2 and TRBJ1-6, with no clear D. Germline loops: CDR1 SGHTA, CDR2 FQGNSA. V was clipped by 1 base and J by 5 bases, with 12 bases between them. The CDR3 runs 16 residues.